This is a list of T cell receptor beta chains from one sample in a study of shared clonotypes between healthy human individuals. Measured with immunoSEQ multiplex PCR; TCRdb has only the in-frame clones, and not every one. Here the sample spans about 590,000 clones, around 95% being singletons. What was sequenced was naive CD8+ T cells sorted from blood. Source of these receptors: a young woman in good health. The CDR3 runs from the conserved cysteine through the conserved F or W. The order of the fields is J gene, D gene, V gene, clone size, CDR3 DNA, CDR3 protein. A D gene is named only where the DNA matches it firmly. Size tells how often a clone was seen (once, few, many) or the class of an expanded clone, and some rows leave it out.

j_gene: TRBJ1-2
d_gene: TRBD1
v_gene: TRBV6-5
abundance: -
CDR3nt: TGTGCCAGCAGTTACTCTACAGGGGTAACCTATGGCTACACCTTC
CDR3aa: CASSYSTGVTYGYTF

j_gene: TRBJ2-1
d_gene: TRBD2
v_gene: TRBV7-6
abundance: -
CDR3nt: TGTGCCAGCAGCTTACAGACTAGCGGGAGAGGAAATGAGCAGTTCTTC
CDR3aa: CASSLQTSGRGNEQFF

j_gene: TRBJ2-5
d_gene: TRBD2
v_gene: TRBV7-6
abundance: -
CDR3nt: TGTGCCAGCAGCCCTAATTCTAGCGGGAGAAGAGAGACCCAGTACTTC
CDR3aa: CASSPNSSGRRETQYF

j_gene: TRBJ2-7
d_gene: TRBD2
v_gene: TRBV13
abundance: -
CDR3nt: TGTGCCAGCAGCCTCGGCGGGAGGGGGTACGAGCAGTACTTC
CDR3aa: CASSLGGRGYEQYF

j_gene: TRBJ2-1
d_gene: -
v_gene: TRBV11-2
abundance: -
CDR3nt: TGTGCCAGCAGCTTAGGTTGGGATGAGCAGTTCTTC
CDR3aa: CASSLGWDEQFF

j_gene: TRBJ2-7
d_gene: -
v_gene: TRBV10-3
abundance: -
CDR3nt: TGTGCCATCAGTGAGTCGAAATCAGCGCCTGAGCAGTACTTC
CDR3aa: CAISESKSAPEQYF

j_gene: TRBJ2-7
d_gene: -
v_gene: TRBV5-1
abundance: -
CDR3nt: TGCGCCAGCAGCTTGTCTGACATTTCCTACGAGCAGTACTTC
CDR3aa: CASSLSDISYEQYF

j_gene: TRBJ2-2
d_gene: TRBD1
v_gene: TRBV5-4
abundance: once
CDR3nt: TGTGCCAGCAGCTTACCGACAGGGATGAACACCGGGGAGCTGTTTTTT
CDR3aa: CASSLPTGMNTGELFF

j_gene: TRBJ2-1
d_gene: TRBD1
v_gene: TRBV14
abundance: -
CDR3nt: TGTGCCAGCAGCCTACAGGGGGTGTCGACCGTCAATGAGCAGTTCTTC
CDR3aa: CASSLQGVSTVNEQFF

j_gene: TRBJ2-4
d_gene: -
v_gene: TRBV28
abundance: -
CDR3nt: TGTGCCAGCAGTTCAGTCTGGGAGGGGGTTGCCAAAAACATTCAGTACTTC
CDR3aa: CASSSVWEGVAKNIQYF

j_gene: TRBJ2-7
d_gene: TRBD2
v_gene: TRBV19
abundance: -
CDR3nt: TGTGCCAGTAGCCCCCCCGGACTAGCTTACGAGCAGTACTTC
CDR3aa: CASSPPGLAYEQYF

j_gene: TRBJ2-2
d_gene: -
v_gene: TRBV27
abundance: -
CDR3nt: TGTGCCAGCAGTTTCAGCCCAAACACCGGGGAGCTGTTTTTT
CDR3aa: CASSFSPNTGELFF

j_gene: TRBJ1-5
d_gene: -
v_gene: TRBV28
abundance: -
CDR3nt: TGTGCCAGCAGTTTAGCGAGCGGGGCAGTGCAGCATTTT
CDR3aa: CASSLASGAVQHF

j_gene: TRBJ1-1
d_gene: -
v_gene: TRBV15
abundance: -
CDR3nt: TGTGCCACGGGTGACAACCCCACTGAAGCTTTCTTT
CDR3aa: CATGDNPTEAFF

j_gene: TRBJ2-7
d_gene: TRBD1
v_gene: TRBV7-9
abundance: -
CDR3nt: TGTGCCAGCAGCTTAGGGACGGGACAGGTCTACGAGCAGTACTTC
CDR3aa: CASSLGTGQVYEQYF

j_gene: TRBJ1-1
d_gene: -
v_gene: TRBV7-3
abundance: -
CDR3nt: TGTGCCAGCAGCTTAGAGCGGGTAGGGCGGAACACTGAAGCTTTCTTT
CDR3aa: CASSLERVGRNTEAFF

j_gene: TRBJ2-1
d_gene: -
v_gene: TRBV6-5
abundance: -
CDR3nt: TGTGCCAGCAGTTACACCCCTGGTGAGCAGTTCTTC
CDR3aa: CASSYTPGEQFF

j_gene: TRBJ2-2
d_gene: TRBD1
v_gene: TRBV19
abundance: -
CDR3nt: TGTGCCAGTAGTATAGATCTCGACAGGGGGCTGGCCGGGGAGCTGTTTTTT
CDR3aa: CASSIDLDRGLAGELFF

j_gene: TRBJ1-1
d_gene: -
v_gene: TRBV7-7
abundance: -
CDR3nt: TGTGCCAGCAGCAAGGGGTGGAACACTGAAGCTTTCTTT
CDR3aa: CASSKGWNTEAFF

j_gene: TRBJ2-3
d_gene: TRBD2
v_gene: TRBV7-2
abundance: -
CDR3nt: TGTGCCAGCAGTATTGTAGCGGGAGGGAGCACAGATACGCAGTATTTT
CDR3aa: CASSIVAGGSTDTQYF

j_gene: TRBJ2-1
d_gene: -
v_gene: TRBV2
abundance: -
CDR3nt: TGTGCCAGCAGTGAAGTCAAGGTAGAGCAGTTCTTC
CDR3aa: CASSEVKVEQFF

j_gene: TRBJ1-5
d_gene: -
v_gene: TRBV9
abundance: -
CDR3nt: TGTGCCAGCAGCGTCGAGGGGTTGGTCAATCAGCCCCAGCATTTT
CDR3aa: CASSVEGLVNQPQHF

j_gene: TRBJ2-7
d_gene: TRBD1
v_gene: TRBV27
abundance: -
CDR3nt: TGTGCCAGCAGTTTCACAGGGGGCAGGTCCTACGAGCAGTACTTC
CDR3aa: CASSFTGGRSYEQYF

j_gene: TRBJ2-2
d_gene: -
v_gene: TRBV6-1
abundance: once
CDR3nt: TGTGCCTCCCCGGACACTCAGAACACCGGGGAGCTGTTTTTT
CDR3aa: CASPDTQNTGELFF

j_gene: TRBJ2-7
d_gene: TRBD1
v_gene: TRBV14
abundance: -
CDR3nt: TGTGCCAGCAGCCAAGTGGACAGGGGGCACGAGCAGTACTTC
CDR3aa: CASSQVDRGHEQYF

j_gene: TRBJ1-4
d_gene: TRBD1
v_gene: TRBV19
abundance: -
CDR3nt: TGTGCCAGTAGTATGTTGGACAGGGGTAATGAAAAACTGTTTTTT
CDR3aa: CASSMLDRGNEKLFF

j_gene: TRBJ2-7
d_gene: -
v_gene: TRBV7-9
abundance: -
CDR3nt: TGTGCCAGCAGCTTAGGGACTACGCAAAGACTAACCTACGAGCAGTACTTC
CDR3aa: CASSLGTTQRLTYEQYF

j_gene: TRBJ2-1
d_gene: TRBD2
v_gene: TRBV6-6
abundance: -
CDR3nt: TGTGCCAGCAGCCCAGTTCTAGCGGGGACCAACAATGAGCAGTTCTTC
CDR3aa: CASSPVLAGTNNEQFF